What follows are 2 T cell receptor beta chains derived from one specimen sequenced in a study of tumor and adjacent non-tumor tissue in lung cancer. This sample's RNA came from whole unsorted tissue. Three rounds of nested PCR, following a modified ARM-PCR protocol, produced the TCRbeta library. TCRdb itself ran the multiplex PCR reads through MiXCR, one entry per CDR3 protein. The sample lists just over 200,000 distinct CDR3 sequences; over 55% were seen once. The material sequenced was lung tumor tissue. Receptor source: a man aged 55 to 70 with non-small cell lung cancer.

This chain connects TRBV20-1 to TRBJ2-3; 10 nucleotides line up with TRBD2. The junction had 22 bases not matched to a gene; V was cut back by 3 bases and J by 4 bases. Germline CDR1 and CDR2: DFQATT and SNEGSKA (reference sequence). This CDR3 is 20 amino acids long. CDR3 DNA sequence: TGCAGTGCTAGTATACCCCCTGGGAGCGGGGGGGTTGGAGGTGCAGATACGCAGTATTTT. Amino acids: CSASIPPGSGGVGGADTQYF.

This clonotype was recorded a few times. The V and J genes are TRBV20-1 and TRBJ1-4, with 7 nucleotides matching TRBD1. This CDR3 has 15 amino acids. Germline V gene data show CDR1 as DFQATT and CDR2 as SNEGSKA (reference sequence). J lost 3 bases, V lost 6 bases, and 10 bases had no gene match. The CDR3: CSAEGTGEANEKLFF. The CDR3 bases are TGCAGTGCGGAGGGTACAGGGGAGGCTAATGAAAAACTGTTTTTT.